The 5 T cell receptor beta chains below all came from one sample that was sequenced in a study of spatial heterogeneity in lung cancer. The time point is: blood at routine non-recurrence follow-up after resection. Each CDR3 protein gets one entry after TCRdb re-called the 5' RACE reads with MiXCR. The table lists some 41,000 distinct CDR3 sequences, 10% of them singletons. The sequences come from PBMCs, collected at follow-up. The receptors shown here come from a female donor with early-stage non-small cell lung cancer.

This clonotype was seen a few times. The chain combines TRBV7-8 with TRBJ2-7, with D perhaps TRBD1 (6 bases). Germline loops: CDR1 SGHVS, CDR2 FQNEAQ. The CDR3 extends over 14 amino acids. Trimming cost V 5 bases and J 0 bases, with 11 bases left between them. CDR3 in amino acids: CASSPGTNSYEQYF. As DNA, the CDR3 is TGTGCCAGCAGCCCCGGGACAAACTCCTACGAGCAGTACTTC. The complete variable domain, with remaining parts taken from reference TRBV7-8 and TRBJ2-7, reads GAGVSQSPRYKVAKRGQDVALRCDPISGHVSLFWYQQALGQGPEFLTYFQNEAQLDKSGLPSDRFFAERPEGSVSTLKIQRTQQEDSAVYLCASSPGTNSYEQYFGPGTRLTVT.

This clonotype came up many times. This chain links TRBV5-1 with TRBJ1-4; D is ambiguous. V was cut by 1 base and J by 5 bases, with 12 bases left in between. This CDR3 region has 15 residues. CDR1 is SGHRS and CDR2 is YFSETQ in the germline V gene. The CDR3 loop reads CASSLSAGENEKLFF. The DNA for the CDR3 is TGCGCCAGCAGCTTGTCGGCCGGGGAGAATGAAAAACTGTTTTTT.

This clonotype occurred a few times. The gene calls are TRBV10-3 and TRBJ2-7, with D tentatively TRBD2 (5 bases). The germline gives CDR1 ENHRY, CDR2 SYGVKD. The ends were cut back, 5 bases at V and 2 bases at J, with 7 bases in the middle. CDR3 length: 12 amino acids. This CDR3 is CAISQLAYEQYF. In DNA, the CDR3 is TGTGCCATCAGTCAACTAGCCTACGAGCAGTACTTC.

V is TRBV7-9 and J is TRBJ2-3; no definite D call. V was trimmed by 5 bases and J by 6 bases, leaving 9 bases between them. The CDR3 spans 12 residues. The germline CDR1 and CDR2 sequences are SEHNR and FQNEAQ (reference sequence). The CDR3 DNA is TGTGCCAGCAGCGACGGTTCGGATACGCAGTATTTT. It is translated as CASSDGSDTQYF.

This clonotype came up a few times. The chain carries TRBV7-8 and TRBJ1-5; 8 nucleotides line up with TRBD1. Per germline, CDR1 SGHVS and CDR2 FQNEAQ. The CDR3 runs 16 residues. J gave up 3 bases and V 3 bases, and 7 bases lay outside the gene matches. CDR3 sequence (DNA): TGTGCCAGCAGCTTGAAGACAGGGGTTAACAATCAGCCCCAGCATTTT. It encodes CASSLKTGVNNQPQHF.